The text below deals with one T cell receptor beta chain. The sample comes from a study of blood T cell repertoires in COVID-19. Participants spanned ages roughly 18 to 90 years and resided in about two dozen US areas. Assignments of participants to cohorts depended upon their own reported clinical history. All recovered Cohort 3 donors got two negative PCRs, got clearance, or saw symptom resolution. Produced via immunoSEQ multiplex PCR; TCRdb's table is partial and in-frame only. The repertoire consists of a few hundred thousand clones, with about 92% occurring once and the leading ten covering about 18%. The sequenced sample was PBMCs or T cells enriched from blood (not recorded which). The clonotype comes from a woman in her 30s who had recovered from COVID-19.

As DNA, the CDR3 is TGTGCCACCAGTGATAGGGCGAATCTAGCGGGAGGGTACCAAGAGACCCAGTACTTC. Amino acid sequence: CATSDRANLAGGYQETQYF. This chain uses TRBV24-1 with TRBJ2-5, with 12 positions matching TRBD2. The V and J ends lost 3 bases and 0 bases, in that order; junction bases with no gene match: 10. Per germline, CDR1 KGHDR and CDR2 SFDVKD. The CDR3 runs 19 residues.